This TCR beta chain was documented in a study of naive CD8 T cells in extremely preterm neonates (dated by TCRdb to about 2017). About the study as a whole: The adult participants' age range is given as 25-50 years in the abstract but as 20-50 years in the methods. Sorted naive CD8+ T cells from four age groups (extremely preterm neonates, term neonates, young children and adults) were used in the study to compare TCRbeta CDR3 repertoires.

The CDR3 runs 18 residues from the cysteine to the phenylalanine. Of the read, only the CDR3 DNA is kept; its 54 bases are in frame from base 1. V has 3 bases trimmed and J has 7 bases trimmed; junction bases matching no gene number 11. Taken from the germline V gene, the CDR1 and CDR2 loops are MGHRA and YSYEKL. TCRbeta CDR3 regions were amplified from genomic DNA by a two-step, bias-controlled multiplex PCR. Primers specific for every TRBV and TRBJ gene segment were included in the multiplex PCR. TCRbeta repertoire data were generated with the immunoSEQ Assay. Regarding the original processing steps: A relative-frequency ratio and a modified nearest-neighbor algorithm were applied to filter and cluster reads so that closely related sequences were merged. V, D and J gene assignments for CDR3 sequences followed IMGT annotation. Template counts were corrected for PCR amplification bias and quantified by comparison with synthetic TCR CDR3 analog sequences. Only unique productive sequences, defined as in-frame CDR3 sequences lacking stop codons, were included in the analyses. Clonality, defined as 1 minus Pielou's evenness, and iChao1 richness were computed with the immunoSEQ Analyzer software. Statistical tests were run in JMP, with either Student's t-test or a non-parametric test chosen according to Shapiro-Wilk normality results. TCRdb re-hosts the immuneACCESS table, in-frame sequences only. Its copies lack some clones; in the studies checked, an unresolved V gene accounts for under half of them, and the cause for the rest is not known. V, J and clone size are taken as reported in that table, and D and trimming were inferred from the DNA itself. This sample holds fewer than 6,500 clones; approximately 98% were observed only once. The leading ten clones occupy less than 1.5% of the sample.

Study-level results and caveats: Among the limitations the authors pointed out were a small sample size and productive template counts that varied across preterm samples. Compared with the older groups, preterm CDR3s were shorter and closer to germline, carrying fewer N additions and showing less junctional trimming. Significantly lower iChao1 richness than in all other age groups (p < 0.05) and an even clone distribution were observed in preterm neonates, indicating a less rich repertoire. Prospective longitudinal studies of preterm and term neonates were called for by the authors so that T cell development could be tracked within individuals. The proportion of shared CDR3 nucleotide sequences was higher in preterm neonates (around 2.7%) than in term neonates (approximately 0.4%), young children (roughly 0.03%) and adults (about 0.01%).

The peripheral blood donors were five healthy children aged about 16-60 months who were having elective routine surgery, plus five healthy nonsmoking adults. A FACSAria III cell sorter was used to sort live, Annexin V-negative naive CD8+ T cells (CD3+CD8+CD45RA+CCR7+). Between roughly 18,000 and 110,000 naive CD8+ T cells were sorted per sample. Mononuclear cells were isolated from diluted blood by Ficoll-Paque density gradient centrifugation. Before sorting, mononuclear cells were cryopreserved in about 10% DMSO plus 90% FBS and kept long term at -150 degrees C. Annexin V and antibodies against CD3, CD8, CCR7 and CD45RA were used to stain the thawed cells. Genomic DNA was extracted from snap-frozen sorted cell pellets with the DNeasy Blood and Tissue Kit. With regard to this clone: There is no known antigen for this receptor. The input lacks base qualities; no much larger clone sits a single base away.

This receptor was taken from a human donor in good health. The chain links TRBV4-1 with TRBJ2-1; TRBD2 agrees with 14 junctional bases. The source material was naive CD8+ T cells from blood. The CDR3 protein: CASSHLRLAGGPGNEQFF. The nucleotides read TGCGCCAGCAGCCACCTCAGACTAGCGGGAGGGCCGGGGAATGAGCAGTTCTTC.